This T cell receptor beta chain came from a study of cytomegalovirus exposure and HLA in healthy donors. Whole-study findings and limits: Previously analyzed data showed that most TCR beta V segments were productive at a frequency of about 87% or about 30%.

The CDR3 sequence is 17 residues long. The ends lost 1 base at V and 7 bases at J; junction bases unmatched: 11. CDR1 and CDR2 from the germline V gene are MNHEY and SMNVEV (reference sequence). The PCR made use of 60 Vbeta and 13 Jbeta primers. Sequenced by immunoSEQ multiplex PCR; TCRdb stores in-frame clones only, minus some. The sample shows roughly 100,000 clones, roughly three quarters of them seen only once. This clone has more than one count but fewer than ten. Its antigen remains unidentified. The specimen was PBMCs. The V gene is TRBV27, the J gene TRBJ1-2; TRBD1 matches at 11 bases. The clonotype was recovered from a male donor in good health and CMV-seronegative. CDR3 DNA: TGTGCCAGCAGTTTATTGCCCCCCGGACAGGGGGCGTCTGGCTACACCTTC. Protein product: CASSLLPPGQGASGYTF.